This T cell receptor (beta chain) was sequenced during a study of blood T cell repertoires in COVID-19. Study at large: Samples of COVID-19 (acute and convalescent) were obtained from the United States, Italy and Spain.

As originally analysed: Estimation of nucleated cell counts was performed using reference gene primer amplification. Method: immunoSEQ multiplex PCR; TCRdb's copy keeps in-frame clones and lacks some. The V and J calls and the clone size are those of that table, but D and trimming were determined from the DNA. Of 300,000 to 400,000 clones in the sample, over 80% were seen once. Participants were placed into cohorts based on the clinical history they reported. Germline V gene data show CDR1 as MNHNS and CDR2 as SASEGT. This CDR3 contains 14 residues. The V and J ends lost 1 base and 6 bases, in that order; junction bases with no gene match: 4.

The rearrangement uses TRBV6-1 and TRBJ2-7, with 9 bases matching TRBD1. Specimen: PBMCs or T cells enriched from blood (not recorded which). The TCR originated in a young man who had recovered from COVID-19. CDR3 amino acids: CASSEVWTGVEQYF. In DNA, the CDR3 is TGTGCCAGCAGTGAAGTCTGGACAGGGGTCGAGCAGTACTTC.